Below are 21 T cell receptor beta chains sequenced from a single sample in a study of post-analysis software for immune sequencing data. Broader study findings: The study found TRBV5-6, TRBV5-1 and TRBV20-1 among about five TRBV segments more frequent in patients than controls.

Their antigen targets remain unknown. The library was made from cDNA and included unique molecular identifiers. TCRdb re-derived calls from the PCR reads in MiXCR, one entry per CDR3 protein. The sample lists 740,000 or so distinct CDR3 sequences; approximately 53% were seen once. The sample comprised blood. The receptor set was obtained from a girl under 18 with multiple sclerosis.

This chain connects TRBV7-2 to TRBJ2-1; D remains unclear. CDR1 and CDR2 from the germline V gene are SGHTA and FQGNSA. The CDR3 covers 11 residues. Between the trimmed V and J ends, which lost 5 bases and 10 bases, there was a span of 9 bases. Here the CDR3 reads CASSPLQEQFF. The CDR3 coding sequence is TGTGCCAGCAGCCCACTGCAGGAGCAGTTCTTC.

The V call is TRBV5-1, the J call TRBJ2-3, with D possibly being TRBD1 or TRBD2 (6 bases each). Trimming shortened V by 0 bases and J by 6 bases, and 11 bases separated the two germline ends. Germline lookup yields CDR1 SGHRS and CDR2 YFSETQ. The CDR3 extends over 14 amino acids. CDR3 amino acids: CASSLETRGDTQYF. CDR3 nucleotide sequence: TGCGCCAGCAGCTTGGAGACTAGGGGGGATACGCAGTATTTT.

The chain links TRBV11-3 to TRBJ2-1; D call uncertain. V gave up 5 bases and J gave up 6 bases, with 17 bases separating them. The CDR3 contains 15 residues. The germline V gene has CDR1 SGHNT and CDR2 YENEEA. The CDR3 here is CASSLSSLPTNEQFF. The DNA for the CDR3 is TGTGCCAGCAGCCTCTCCTCACTACCTACCAATGAGCAGTTCTTC.

V is TRBV5-1 and J is TRBJ2-3; TRBD2 matches 8 bases. The CDR3 runs 17 residues. Germline V gene sequence: CDR1 SGHRS, CDR2 YFSETQ. With V trimmed by 4 bases and J by 4 bases, 14 bases remained unmatched. The CDR3 spells CASSQLRGAGVSDTQYF. CDR3 in DNA: TGCGCCAGCAGCCAGCTGAGAGGAGCGGGAGTGTCAGATACGCAGTATTTT.

The chain couples TRBV13 to TRBJ2-6, with D tentatively TRBD2 (6 bases). V was clipped by 4 bases and J by 2 bases, with 9 bases between them. This CDR3 contains 15 residues. The germline gives CDR1 PRHDT, CDR2 FYEKMQ (reference sequence). CDR3: CASSSGVAGANVLTF. The DNA for the CDR3 is TGTGCCAGCAGCTCGGGGGTAGCTGGGGCCAACGTCCTGACTTTC.

The chain recombines TRBV5-1 with TRBJ2-7; D gene unclear. V lost 0 bases and J lost 2, with 12 bases in between. Germline V gives CDR1 SGHRS, CDR2 YFSETQ. There are 15 residues in the CDR3. CDR3 nucleotide sequence: TGCGCCAGCAGCTTGGATTGGGCGGAAACCTACGAGCAGTACTTC. It yields the protein CASSLDWAETYEQYF.

This chain links TRBV9 with TRBJ2-3; perhaps TRBD2 as D (6 bases). This CDR3 spans 15 amino acids. Trimming took 0 bases from V and 0 from J, leaving 8 bases between them. Germline V gene data show CDR1 as SGDLS and CDR2 as YYNGEE. The CDR3 DNA follows: TGTGCCAGCAGCGTAGCGGGAGAGAGCACAGATACGCAGTATTTT. Translation: CASSVAGESTDTQYF.

The chain combines TRBV20-1 with TRBJ1-5; TRBD1 aligns across 7 bases. Per the germline V gene, CDR1 is DFQATT and CDR2 is SNEGSKA (reference sequence). V trimming: 5 bases; J trimming: 6 bases; junction bases outside the gene matches: 13. The CDR3 contains 15 residues. The CDR3 region has the DNA TGCAGTGCTCCCATGACAGGGTCGGTAGGTCAGCCCCAGCATTTT. Translated: CSAPMTGSVGQPQHF.

The chain joins TRBV12-3 or TRBV12-4 to TRBJ2-7; perhaps TRBD2 as D (5 bases). The CDR3 spans 14 residues. The V end was cut by 5 bases, the J end by 2 bases, with 13 bases between. The CDR3: CASSPVFGAYEQYF. CDR3 DNA: TGTGCCAGCAGTCCCGTCTTCGGGGCCTACGAGCAGTACTTC.

The chain combines TRBV10-3 with TRBJ2-1; D may match TRBD1 or TRBD2 (5 bases each). Germline V CDR1 and CDR2: ENHRY, SYGVKD. The CDR3 runs 19 residues. Trimming cost V 2 bases and J 1 base, with 21 bases left between them. The CDR3 protein is CAISEGIVRDGSSYNEQFF. For the CDR3, the DNA is TGTGCCATCAGTGAGGGTATAGTCCGGGACGGTTCGTCCTACAATGAGCAGTTCTTC.

V and J are TRBV29-1 and TRBJ2-7; 10 bases agree with TRBD1. This CDR3 has 16 amino acids. J gave up 0 bases and V 6 bases, and 11 bases lay outside the gene matches. From germline, CDR1 is SQVTM and CDR2 ANQGSEA. CDR3 protein: CSVAGDRGRSSYEQYF. The CDR3 DNA follows: TGCAGCGTCGCGGGGGACAGGGGTCGTAGCTCCTACGAGCAGTACTTC.

V is TRBV20-1 and J is TRBJ2-7, with a possible D match to TRBD2 (6 bases). The CDR3 is 14 amino acids. Germline V gene sequence: CDR1 DFQATT, CDR2 SNEGSKA (reference sequence). The ends were cut back, 1 base at V and 5 bases at J, with 15 bases in the middle. Here the CDR3 DNA reads TGCAGTGCTAGAGTTACTAGCTCTAACGACGAGCAGTACTTC. Translation: CSARVTSSNDEQYF.

The chain is built from TRBV12-3 or TRBV12-4 and TRBJ1-2; D is undetermined. Trimming removed 3 bases from V and 6 bases from J, with 5 bases in between. CDR3 length: 11 residues. CDR3 sequence (DNA): TGTGCCAGCAGTTTCGGGGATGGCTACACCTTC. This gives the protein CASSFGDGYTF.

The genes are TRBV2 and TRBJ2-1; possible D gene TRBD2, 6 bases. The CDR3 is made up of 15 amino acids. The germline V gene encodes CDR1 SNHLY and CDR2 FYNNEI. The V end lost 3 bases, the J end lost 10 bases, and 19 bases lay between the germline ends. CDR3 loop: CASSDVGLPFGEQFF. The CDR3 nucleotides are TGTGCCAGCAGTGACGTGGGACTCCCTTTTGGGGAGCAGTTCTTC.

There are a few counts of this clonotype. The V call is TRBV15, the J call TRBJ2-1, with D perhaps given as TRBD1 or TRBD2 (6 bases each). The CDR3 covers 16 residues. V was trimmed by 3 bases and J by 6 bases, leaving 18 bases between them. From germline, CDR1 is LNHNV and CDR2 YYDKDF (reference sequence). The CDR3 bases are TGTGCCACCAGCAGTGGGTGGGGGGCCGATGGCAATGAGCAGTTCTTC. The encoded protein is CATSSGWGADGNEQFF.

This clonotype was counted a single time. This rearrangement joins TRBV5-1 to TRBJ2-5; 7 bases line up with TRBD2. TRBJ2-7 explains the end of the DNA better; the J call may be wrong. The germline CDR1 and CDR2 sequences are SGHRS and YFSETQ. This CDR3 contains 15 residues. The chain's CDR3 is CASRLWTGGGYEQYF. CDR3 bases: TGCGCCAGCAGATTATGGACGGGGGGAGGCTACGAGCAGTACTTC.

This clonotype was observed a handful of times. V gene TRBV4-1 combines with J gene TRBJ2-6; tentatively, D is TRBD1 or TRBD2 (5 bases each). V lost 3 bases and J lost 2, with 14 bases in between. This CDR3 is 17 amino acids long. The germline gives CDR1 MGHRA, CDR2 YSYEKL. The CDR3 spells CASSQRGADTGANVLTF. In nucleotides, the CDR3 is TGCGCCAGCAGCCAGAGGGGAGCCGACACTGGGGCCAACGTCCTGACTTTC.

The chain uses TRBV4-1 and TRBJ2-3; the D is unclear. The CDR3 runs to 14 residues. V lost 1 base to trimming and J lost 8 bases, with 13 bases between them. The germline CDR1 and CDR2 sequences are MGHRA and YSYEKL. The CDR3 is CASSQGPPSSTQYF. For the CDR3, the DNA is TGCGCCAGCAGCCAAGGGCCCCCTTCGAGTACGCAGTATTTT.

This clonotype came up once. V gene TRBV6-6 combines with J gene TRBJ2-1; possibly TRBD1 or TRBD2 for D (5 bases each). V shed 0 bases and J shed 4 bases, with 13 bases lying between them. This CDR3 has 16 amino acids. Germline CDR1 is MNHNY and CDR2 is SVGAGI (reference sequence). CDR3: CASSYSLGEIYNEQFF. CDR3 nucleotide sequence: TGTGCCAGCAGTTACTCCTTAGGGGAGATATACAATGAGCAGTTCTTC.

The V call is TRBV7-9, the J call TRBJ2-1, with 7 positions matching TRBD2. CDR3 size: 15 residues. The V gene end was trimmed by 7 bases and the J gene end by 5 bases; junction bases not matched to a gene: 11. Germline V gene data show CDR1 as SEHNR and CDR2 as FQNEAQ (reference sequence). The CDR3 nucleotides are TGTGCCAGCAAAACCGTGTCTAGCGGTCACAATGAGCAGTTCTTC. Translation gives CASKTVSSGHNEQFF.

J is TRBJ2-5 and V is TRBV29-1, with D perhaps matching TRBD1 (5 bases). Trimming left V 7 bases short and J 2 bases short, with 14 bases between. The CDR3 runs to 13 residues. The germline CDR1 and CDR2 sequences are SQVTM and ANQGSEA. The CDR3 loop reads CSALTRQQETQYF. The DNA of the CDR3 is TGCAGCGCCCTCACAAGACAGCAAGAGACCCAGTACTTC.